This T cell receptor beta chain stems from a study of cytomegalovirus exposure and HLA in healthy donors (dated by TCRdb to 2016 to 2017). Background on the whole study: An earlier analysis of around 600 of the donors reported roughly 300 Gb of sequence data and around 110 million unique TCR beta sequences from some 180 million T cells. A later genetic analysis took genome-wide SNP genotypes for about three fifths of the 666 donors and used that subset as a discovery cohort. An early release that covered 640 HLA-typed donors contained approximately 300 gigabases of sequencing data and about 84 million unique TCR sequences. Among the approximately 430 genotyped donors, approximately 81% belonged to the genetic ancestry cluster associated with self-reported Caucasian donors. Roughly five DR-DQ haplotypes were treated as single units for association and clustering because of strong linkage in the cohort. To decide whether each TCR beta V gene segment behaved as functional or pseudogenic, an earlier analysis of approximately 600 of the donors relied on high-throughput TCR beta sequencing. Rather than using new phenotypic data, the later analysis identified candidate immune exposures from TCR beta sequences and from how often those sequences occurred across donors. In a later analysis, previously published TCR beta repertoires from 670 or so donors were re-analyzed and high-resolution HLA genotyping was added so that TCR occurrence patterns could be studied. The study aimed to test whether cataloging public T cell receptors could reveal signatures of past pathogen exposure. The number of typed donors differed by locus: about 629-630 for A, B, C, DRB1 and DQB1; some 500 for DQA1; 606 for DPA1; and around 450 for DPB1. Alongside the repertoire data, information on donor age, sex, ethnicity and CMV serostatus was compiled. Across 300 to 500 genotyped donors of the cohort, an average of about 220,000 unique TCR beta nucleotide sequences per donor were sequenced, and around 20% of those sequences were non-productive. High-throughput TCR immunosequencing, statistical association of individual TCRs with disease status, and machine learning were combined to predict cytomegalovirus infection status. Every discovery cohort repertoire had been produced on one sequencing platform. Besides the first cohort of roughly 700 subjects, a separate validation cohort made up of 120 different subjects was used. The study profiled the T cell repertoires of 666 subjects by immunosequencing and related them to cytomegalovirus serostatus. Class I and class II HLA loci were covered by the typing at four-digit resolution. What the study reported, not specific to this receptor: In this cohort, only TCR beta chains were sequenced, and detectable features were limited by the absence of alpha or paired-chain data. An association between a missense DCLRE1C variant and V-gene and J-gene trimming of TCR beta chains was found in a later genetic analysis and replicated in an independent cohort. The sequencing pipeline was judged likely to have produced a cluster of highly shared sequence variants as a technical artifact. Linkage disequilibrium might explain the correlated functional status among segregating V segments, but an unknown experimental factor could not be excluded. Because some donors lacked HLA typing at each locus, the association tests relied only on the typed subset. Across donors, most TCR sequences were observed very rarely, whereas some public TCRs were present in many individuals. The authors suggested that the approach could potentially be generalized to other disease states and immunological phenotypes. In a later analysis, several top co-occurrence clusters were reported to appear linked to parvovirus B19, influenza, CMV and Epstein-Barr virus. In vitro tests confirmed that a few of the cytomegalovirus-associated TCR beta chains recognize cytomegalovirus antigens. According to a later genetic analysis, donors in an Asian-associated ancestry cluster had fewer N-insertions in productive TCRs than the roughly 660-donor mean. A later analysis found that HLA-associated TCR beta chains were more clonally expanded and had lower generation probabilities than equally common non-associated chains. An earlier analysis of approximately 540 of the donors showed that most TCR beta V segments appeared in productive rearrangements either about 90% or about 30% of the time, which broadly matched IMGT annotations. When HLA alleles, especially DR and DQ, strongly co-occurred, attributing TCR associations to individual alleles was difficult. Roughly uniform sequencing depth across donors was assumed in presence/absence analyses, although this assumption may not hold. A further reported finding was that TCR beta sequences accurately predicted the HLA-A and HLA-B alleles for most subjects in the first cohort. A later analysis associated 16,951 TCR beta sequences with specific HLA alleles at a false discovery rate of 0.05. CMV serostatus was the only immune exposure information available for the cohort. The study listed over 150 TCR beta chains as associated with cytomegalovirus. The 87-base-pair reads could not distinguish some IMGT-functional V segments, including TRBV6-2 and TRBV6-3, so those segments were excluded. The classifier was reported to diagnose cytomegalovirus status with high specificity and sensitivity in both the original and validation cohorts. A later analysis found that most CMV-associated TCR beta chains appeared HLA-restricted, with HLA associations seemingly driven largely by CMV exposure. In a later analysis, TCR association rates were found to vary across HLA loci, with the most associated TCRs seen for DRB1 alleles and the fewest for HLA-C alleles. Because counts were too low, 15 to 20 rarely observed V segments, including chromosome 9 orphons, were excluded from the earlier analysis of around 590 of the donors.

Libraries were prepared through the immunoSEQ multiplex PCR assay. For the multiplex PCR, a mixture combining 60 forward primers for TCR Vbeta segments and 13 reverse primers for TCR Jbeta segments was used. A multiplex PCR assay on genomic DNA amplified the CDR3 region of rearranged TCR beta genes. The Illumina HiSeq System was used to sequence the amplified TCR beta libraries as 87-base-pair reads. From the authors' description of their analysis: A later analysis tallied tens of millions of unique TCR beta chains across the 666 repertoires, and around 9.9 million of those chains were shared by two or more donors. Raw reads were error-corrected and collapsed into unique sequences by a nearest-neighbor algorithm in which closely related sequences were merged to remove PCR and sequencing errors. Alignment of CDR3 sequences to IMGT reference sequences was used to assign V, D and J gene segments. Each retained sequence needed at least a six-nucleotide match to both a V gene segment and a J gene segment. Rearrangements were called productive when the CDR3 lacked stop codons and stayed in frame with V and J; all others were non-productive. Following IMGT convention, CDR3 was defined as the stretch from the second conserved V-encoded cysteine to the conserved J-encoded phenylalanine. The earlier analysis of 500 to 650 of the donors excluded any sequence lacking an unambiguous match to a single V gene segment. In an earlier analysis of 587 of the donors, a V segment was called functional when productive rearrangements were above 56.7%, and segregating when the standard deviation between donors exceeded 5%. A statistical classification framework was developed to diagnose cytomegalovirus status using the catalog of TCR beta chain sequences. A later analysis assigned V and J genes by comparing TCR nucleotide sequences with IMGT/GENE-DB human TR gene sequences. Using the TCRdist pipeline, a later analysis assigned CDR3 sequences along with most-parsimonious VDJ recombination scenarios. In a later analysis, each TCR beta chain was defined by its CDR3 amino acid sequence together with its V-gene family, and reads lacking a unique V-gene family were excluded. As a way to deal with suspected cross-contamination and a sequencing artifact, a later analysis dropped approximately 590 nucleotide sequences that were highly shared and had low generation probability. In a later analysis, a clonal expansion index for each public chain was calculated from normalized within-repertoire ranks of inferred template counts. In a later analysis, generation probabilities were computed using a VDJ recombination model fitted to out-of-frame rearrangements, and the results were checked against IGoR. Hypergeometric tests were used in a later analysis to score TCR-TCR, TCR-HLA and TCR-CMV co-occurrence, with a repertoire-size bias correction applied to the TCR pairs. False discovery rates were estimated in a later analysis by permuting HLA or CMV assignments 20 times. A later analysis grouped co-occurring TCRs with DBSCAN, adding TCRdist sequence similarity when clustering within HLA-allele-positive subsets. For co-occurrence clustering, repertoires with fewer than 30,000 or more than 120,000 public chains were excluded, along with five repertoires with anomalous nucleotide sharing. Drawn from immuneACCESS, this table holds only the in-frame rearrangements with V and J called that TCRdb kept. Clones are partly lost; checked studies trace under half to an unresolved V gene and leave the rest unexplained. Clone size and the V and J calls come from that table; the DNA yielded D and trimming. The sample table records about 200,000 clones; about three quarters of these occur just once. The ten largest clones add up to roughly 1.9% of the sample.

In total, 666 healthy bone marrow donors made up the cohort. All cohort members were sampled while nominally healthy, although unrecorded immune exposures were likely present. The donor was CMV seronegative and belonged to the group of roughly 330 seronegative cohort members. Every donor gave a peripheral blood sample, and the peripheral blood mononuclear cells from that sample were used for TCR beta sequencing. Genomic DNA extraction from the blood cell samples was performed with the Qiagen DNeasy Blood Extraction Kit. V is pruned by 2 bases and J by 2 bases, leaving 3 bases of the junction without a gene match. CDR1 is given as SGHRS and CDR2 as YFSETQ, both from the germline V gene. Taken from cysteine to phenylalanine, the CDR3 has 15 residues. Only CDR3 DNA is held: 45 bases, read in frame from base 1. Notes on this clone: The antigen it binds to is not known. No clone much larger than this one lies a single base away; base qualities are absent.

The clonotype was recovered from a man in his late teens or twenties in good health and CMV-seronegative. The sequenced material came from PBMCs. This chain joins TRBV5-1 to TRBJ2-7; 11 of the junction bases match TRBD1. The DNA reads TGCGCCAGCAGCTTCGGGACAGGGGGTGCCTACGAGCAGTACTTC. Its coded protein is CASSFGTGGAYEQYF.